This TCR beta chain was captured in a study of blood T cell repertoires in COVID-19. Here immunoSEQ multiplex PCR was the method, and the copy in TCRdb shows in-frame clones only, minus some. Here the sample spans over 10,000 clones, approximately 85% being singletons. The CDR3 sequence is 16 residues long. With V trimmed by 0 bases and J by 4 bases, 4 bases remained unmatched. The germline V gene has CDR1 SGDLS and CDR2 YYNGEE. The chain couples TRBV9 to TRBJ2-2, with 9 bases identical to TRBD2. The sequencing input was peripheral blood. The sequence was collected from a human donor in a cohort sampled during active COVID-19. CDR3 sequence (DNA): TGTGCCAGCAGCGTAGGGGTAGCGGGGGTCACCGGGGAGCTGTTTTTT. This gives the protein CASSVGVAGVTGELFF.